This TCR beta chain was recorded in a study of control samples from healthy donors and cancer patients. The assay was immunoSEQ multiplex PCR, and TCRdb's table has in-frame clones only and misses some. The data contain about 140,000 clones, 80% to 95% of them singletons. Trimming removed 0 bases at V and 0 bases at J, with 7 bases between. Germline V gene sequence: CDR1 SGHRS, CDR2 YFSETQ. The CDR3 has 14 residues. The sequencing sample was made of blood. The receptor's source is a young man in good health. The chain uses TRBV5-1 and TRBJ2-7; D gene uncertain. For the CDR3, the DNA is TGCGCCAGCAGCTTGGTCCGGACCTCCTACGAGCAGTACTTC. Translated: CASSLVRTSYEQYF.